This T cell receptor (beta chain) was identified during a study of beta chain features in type 1 diabetes. The study's findings and limits: In all four CD4+ subsets, TCRB CDR3 length was significantly, moderately reduced in type 1 diabetes. It was not settled here whether HLA type affects TCRB rearrangement. TCRB repertoires of naive, central memory and Treg cells appeared more similar among patients than among healthy donors.

This clone was seen only a few times. What it binds is not known. Within the sample, other DNA sequences also encode this same CDR3. Researchers reported sorting CD4+ naive, central memory, regulatory and stem cell-like memory cells via CD45RO/CCR7/CD25/CD127/CD95/CD27. The investigators reverse transcribed all of the isolated RNA, so they sequenced expressed TCRB transcripts. Some clones are missing from TCRdb's copy, which holds only in-frame ones; the method was immunoSEQ multiplex PCR. The profile covers around 690,000 clones, with under 15% appearing a single time and about 0.11% taken by the ten largest. Germline V gene sequence: CDR1 SGHRS, CDR2 YFSETQ. After removal of 4 bases from V and 5 bases from J, the junction contained 3 bases not matched to a gene. The length of the CDR3 is 14 residues.

The TCR sequence derives from a man aged 25 to 40 with type 1 diabetes. Material for sequencing was naive CD4+ T cells from blood. The V gene is TRBV5-1, the J gene TRBJ2-2; 9 bases are shared with TRBD1. In DNA form, the CDR3 reads TGCGCCAGCAGCCCCGGACAGGGGACCGGGGAGCTGTTTTTT. This gives the protein CASSPGQGTGELFF.